This TCR beta chain was captured in a study of control samples from healthy donors and cancer patients (dated by TCRdb to 2018 to 2021). Points on this clone: Its antigen has not been determined. No quality values exist for individual bases; no much larger clone is one base distant.

The CDR3 holds 16 amino acids from the cysteine to the phenylalanine. Kept here is only the CDR3 DNA, which spans 48 bases and is read in frame from base 1. Taken from the germline V gene, the CDR1 and CDR2 loops are SGHRS and YFSETQ. V trim: 0 bases; J trim: 0 bases; unmatched bases: 4. Library construction relied on the immunoSEQ multiplex PCR assay. TCRdb stores this immuneACCESS table with in-frame sequences only. Part of the clones is absent; in the studies checked, under half of the shortfall reflects unresolved V genes, and no reason is known for the rest. Within this sample are about 130,000 clones, with just under 95% of them counted one time only. The ten largest clones take up approximately 15% of the sample.

The sample comprised PBMCs. This receptor was identified in a man in his sixties with colorectal cancer. The chain is encoded by TRBV5-1 joined to TRBJ1-1, with 8 bases aligning to TRBD1. The CDR3 is CASSLAYRGLNTEAFF. The DNA is TGCGCCAGCAGCTTGGCCTACAGGGGGTTGAACACTGAAGCTTTCTTT. This CDR3, with the reference TRBV5-1 and TRBJ1-1 proteins standing in past its ends, gives the full variable domain KAGVTQTPRYLIKTRGQQVTLSCSPISGHRSVSWYQQTPGQGLQFLFEYFSETQRNKGNFPGRFSGRQFSNSRSEMNVSTLELGDSALYLCASSLAYRGLNTEAFFGQGTRLTVV.